This TCR beta chain was sequenced during a study of tumor-infiltrating lymphocytes in primary liver carcinoma. The source material, 20-30 mg of unsorted bulk tissue, was used to co-extract RNA and DNA. Surgical resection was the treatment these patients received for primary liver carcinoma. A primer matching the constant region was used to make TCR beta cDNA from approximately 500 ng of total RNA. Three rounds of nested multiplex PCR with slightly modified ARM-PCR produced TCR beta libraries. The two initial PCR rounds, nine to eleven cycles each, used TRBV1-TRBV30 forward and C-beta reverse primers. TCRdb reprocessed the multiplex PCR reads via MiXCR and lists one record per CDR3 protein. The sample lists about 190,000 distinct CDR3 sequences, approximately 80% occurring once. The germline V gene encodes CDR1 LNHNV and CDR2 YYDKDF (reference sequence). This CDR3 comprises 16 residues. As concerns this clonotype: Its specificity is unknown. An end of the junction does not agree with germline; a read error may underlie this.

Study findings and constraints: Representation across all five tumor regions was limited to only about 7-24% of top clones.

The chain links TRBV15 to TRBJ2-5, with TRBD1 identical over 8 bases. The receptor was derived from a man aged 35 to 55 with primary liver carcinoma and hepatitis B virus infection. The sequenced sample was tumor tissue from primary liver carcinoma. DNA of the CDR3: TGTGCCACCAGCAGCGACAGGGGAGGTTTGCAAGAGATCCAGTACTTC. Translated: CATSSDRGGLQEIQYF.